This T cell receptor (beta chain) was found in a study of blood T cell repertoires in COVID-19. About the study: Acute-phase and convalescent COVID-19 samples originated in the United States, Italy and Spain. Nucleic acid was either cDNA or gDNA, and it came from T cells, B-cell-depleted T cells, or PBMCs.

Original handling: For nucleated cells, counts were estimated from reference gene primer amplification. Using immunoSEQ multiplex PCR, the repertoire was profiled, and TCRdb retains in-frame clones only, with some absent. Clone size and the V and J calls come from that table; the DNA yielded D and trimming. The sample consists of around 240,000 clones, roughly 79% of them appearing once. The germline gives CDR1 LNHDA, CDR2 SQIVND (reference sequence). CDR3 length: 12 residues. V shed 2 bases and J shed 8 bases, with 9 bases lying between them. The receptor comes from a woman over 75 with acute or convalescent COVID-19. The chain uses TRBV19 and TRBJ1-2; no clear D. Source material: peripheral blood. The CDR3 sequence: CASSIRLRGYTF. In nucleotides, the CDR3 is TGTGCCAGTAGTATACGTCTGCGGGGCTACACCTTC.